This T cell receptor (beta chain) was profiled in a study of blood T cell repertoires in COVID-19. Study summary: The study drew acute and convalescent COVID-19 samples from the United States, Italy and Spain.

In germline, CDR1 is SGHDN, CDR2 FVKESK. Trimming cost V 1 base and J 5 bases, with 12 bases left between them. CDR3 length equals 15 residues. Methods used by the authors: Amplification of reference gene primers was used by the study to estimate nucleated cell counts. Profiling relied on immunoSEQ multiplex PCR, and the TCRdb table lists in-frame clones only, not all of them. V and J calls plus clone size are reproduced from that table; the DNA served to infer D and trimming. This sample has 210,000 or so clones, with about 83% found just once. This receptor was identified in a woman aged 65 to 85 with active or convalescent COVID-19. Sequenced input: peripheral blood. This rearrangement joins TRBV14 to TRBJ2-1, with D perhaps TRBD2 (5 bases). The CDR3, as DNA: TGTGCCAGCAGCCAAGCCAGGAGGTCTCACAATGAGCAGTTCTTC. Translating it yields CASSQARRSHNEQFF. Using reference TRBV14 and TRBJ2-1 for the parts outside the CDR3, the full variable domain is EAGVTQFPSHSVIEKGQTVTLRCDPISGHDNLYWYRRVMGKEIKFLLHFVKESKQDESGMPNNRFLAERTGGTYSTLKVQPAELEDSGVYFCASSQARRSHNEQFFGPGTRLTVL.